This TCR beta chain appears in the sequencing data of a study of T cells in Graves' hyperthyroidism and ophthalmopathy. Trimming removed 4 bases from V and 7 bases from J, with 14 bases in between. The germline V gene has CDR1 SGHRS and CDR2 YFSETQ. The length of the CDR3 is 13 residues. RNA transcripts provided the source from which TCR beta CDR3 regions were amplified. Initially, a first-round RT-PCR of the TCR CDR3 employed the HTBI primer set. From the multiplex PCR reads, TCRdb called clonotypes with MiXCR, one entry per CDR3 protein. The sample carries fewer than 600,000 distinct CDR3 sequences, 13% to 15% recorded once. This clonotype has a count of ten or more.

Sequenced sample: blood. The TCR comes from a woman between 18 and 29 years old with Graves' hyperthyroidism. The chain combines TRBV5-1 with TRBJ1-2; D might be TRBD1 (6 bases). CDR3 nucleotide sequence: TGCGCCAGCAGCGTCGGGACATCCCGTGGCTACACCTTC. Encoded protein: CASSVGTSRGYTF.